The source of this TCR beta chain is a study of T-cell reconstitution after alpha-beta-depleted transplantation in children. The TCRbeta library incorporated unique molecular identifiers. TCRdb called the PCR reads again in MiXCR, with one record for every CDR3 protein. The repertoire holds some 550,000 distinct CDR3 sequences, with roughly 24% as singletons. The study's findings and limits: A year had passed since transplant, and T-cell counts and diversity by then came mostly from newly produced T cells. Where alpha-beta T cells came from about two months after transplant was reportedly several hundred expanded graft clones. The high TCRbeta diversity at day 60 in some patients came from surviving recipient T cells and thymic progenitors.

The CDR3 is made up of 15 amino acids. V was cut by 5 bases and J by 4 bases, with 17 bases left in between. Points on this clonotype: Its antigen is currently unknown.

This specimen was PBMCs, mostly from graft donor cells, taken 360 days after TCRalphabeta/CD19-depleted stem cell transplant. The sequence was collected from a boy in the first two years of life who had a stem cell transplant for acute myeloid leukemia, so the T cells may come from the graft donor. The chain carries TRBV12-3 or TRBV12-4 and TRBJ1-1; D possibly corresponds to TRBD1 (5 bases). The CDR3 DNA follows: TGTGCCAGCAGTCCCCGGGGAGGGGAGAGCACTGAAGCTTTCTTT. This translates into CASSPRGGESTEAFF.